Below, 23 T cell receptor beta chains from the same sample are listed, as sequenced in a study of CD8 T cells in ankylosing spondylitis. TCRdb used MiXCR to reprocess the 5' RACE reads, holding one entry per CDR3 protein. Counted here are 150,000 or so distinct CDR3 sequences, roughly a third occurring once; the ten biggest clones make up 4.5% to 6%. The sample was synovial fluid, either unsorted or a sorted T cell fraction (not recorded which). The source is a male donor with ankylosing spondylitis.

This clonotype has only a few counts. The V and J genes are TRBV29-1 and TRBJ1-2, with 12 bases identical to TRBD1. Germline CDR1 and CDR2: SQVTM and ANQGSEA. The CDR3 is made up of 14 amino acids. The V gene end was trimmed by 5 bases and the J gene end by 6 bases; junction bases not matched to a gene: 7. CDR3 coding DNA: TGCAGCGTTCCCCCCGGGACAGGGGGCGATGGCTACACCTTC. Its translation: CSVPPGTGGDGYTF.

The chain joins TRBV19 to TRBJ2-2; 8 bases are shared with TRBD2. V gave up 7 bases and J gave up 1 base; unmatched junction bases: 2. In germline, CDR1 is LNHDA, CDR2 SQIVND (reference sequence). This CDR3 has 14 residues. The CDR3 spells CASKSGRNTGELFF. In DNA form, the CDR3 reads TGTGCCAGTAAGAGCGGGAGGAACACCGGGGAGCTGTTTTTT.

CDR3 nucleotides: TGTGCCAGCAGTGCCTACTTGACTAGCGGCTTTACCACAGATACGCAGTATTTT. Its translation: CASSAYLTSGFTTDTQYF. The gene calls are TRBV28 and TRBJ2-3, with TRBD2 matching 9 bases. The CDR3 length is 18 residues. With V trimmed by 5 bases and J by 2 bases, 14 bases remained unmatched. Germline values: CDR1 MDHEN, CDR2 SYDVKM.

This clonotype was detected ten times or more. This rearrangement joins TRBV7-2 to TRBJ2-7; possible D gene TRBD2, 6 bases. Looked up from germline, CDR1 is SGHTA and CDR2 is FQGNSA. The CDR3 length is 13 residues. V dropped 1 base and J dropped 6 bases, with 10 bases sitting between them. The CDR3 loop reads CASSLDRGSEQYF. CDR3 DNA sequence: TGTGCCAGCAGCTTAGATCGGGGGAGCGAGCAGTACTTC.

The V call is TRBV29-1, the J call TRBJ2-7; perhaps TRBD2 as D (5 bases). Germline V gene lookup returns CDR1 SQVTM and CDR2 ANQGSEA. Trimming took off 7 bases at V and 4 bases at J, with 17 bases between the two ends. CDR3 length equals 13 residues. Written as DNA, the CDR3 is TGCAGCGCCGGGAATCGAGGCAAGTACGAGCAGTACTTC. The encoded protein is CSAGNRGKYEQYF.

The table lists this clonotype with many counts. The J gene is TRBJ2-7, the V gene TRBV5-1, with TRBD2 matching 7 bases. After removal of 4 bases from V and 0 bases from J, the junction contained 4 bases not matched to a gene. The CDR3 covers 14 residues. Germline CDR1 and CDR2: SGHRS and YFSETQ. CDR3 residues: CASSQAGSSYEQYF. The CDR3 coding sequence is TGCGCCAGCAGCCAAGCGGGGAGCTCCTACGAGCAGTACTTC.

The chain links TRBV3-1 to TRBJ1-1; a weak D match, TRBD1 (5 bases). V lost 0 bases and J lost 0, with 14 bases in between. Germline V CDR1 and CDR2: LGHDT, YNNKEL (reference sequence). There are 17 residues in the CDR3. CDR3 coding DNA: TGTGCCAGCAGCCAAGATCAGCAGGGTCTAATGAACACTGAAGCTTTCTTT. Its protein is CASSQDQQGLMNTEAFF.

This clonotype was detected many times. The CDR3 reads CASRPPVQTGELFF. CDR3 sequence (DNA): TGTGCCAGCAGGCCACCCGTACAAACCGGGGAGCTGTTTTTT. The chain recombines TRBV12-3 or TRBV12-4 with TRBJ2-2; D is unresolved. Trimming took 6 bases from V and 5 from J, leaving 13 bases between them. The CDR3 totals 14 residues.

In DNA, the CDR3 is TGTGCCAGCTCACCGGACAGTCCGAACACTGAAGCTTTCTTT. Translating gives CASSPDSPNTEAFF. The J gene is TRBJ1-1, the V gene TRBV18; D is possibly TRBD1 (6 bases). The V end lost 3 bases, the J end lost 1 base, and 9 bases lay between the germline ends. Germline CDR1 is KGHSH and CDR2 is LQKENI. This CDR3 is 14 amino acids long. Full variable domain (remainder filled in from reference TRBV18 and TRBJ1-1): NAGVMQNPRHLVRRRGQEARLRCSPMKGHSHVYWYRQLPEEGLKFMVYLQKENIIDESGMPKERFSAEFPKEGPSILRIQQVVRGDSAAYFCASSPDSPNTEAFFGQGTRLTVV.

This sequence joins TRBV5-1 and TRBJ1-1, with TRBD1 as a possible D gene (6 bases). This CDR3 has 14 residues. Germline assignment: CDR1 SGHRS and CDR2 YFSETQ. With 8 bases removed from V and 2 bases from J, the gap between germline ends came to 16 bases. CDR3 region: CASADQGFNTEAFF. Here the CDR3 DNA reads TGCGCCAGTGCGGACCAGGGGTTTAACACTGAAGCTTTCTTT.

The CDR3 DNA reads as TGTGCCAGCAGTAGCCGGACAGCGTCCTATAGCAATCAGCCCCAGCATTTT. It yields the protein CASSSRTASYSNQPQHF. V gene TRBV6-2 or TRBV6-3 combines with J gene TRBJ1-5, with a weak D call TRBD1 (6 bases). Germline CDR1 MNHEY, CDR2 SVGEGT. This CDR3 has 17 amino acids. Between the trimmed V and J ends, which lost 5 bases and 0 bases, there was a span of 17 bases.

The V gene is TRBV20-1, the J gene TRBJ1-1; D not resolved. Deletions cut 6 bases from V and 5 bases from J, with 19 bases between. The CDR3 consists of 14 residues. Germline V gives CDR1 DFQATT, CDR2 SNEGSKA (reference sequence). The CDR3 sequence: CSAQKPPGGTEAFF. CDR3 sequence (DNA): TGCAGTGCCCAAAAACCTCCCGGAGGGACTGAAGCTTTCTTT.

This clonotype was seen ten or more times. The chain carries TRBV28 and TRBJ1-5; perhaps TRBD1 as D (5 bases). This CDR3 has 12 residues. The V gene's germline CDR1 is MDHEN and CDR2 SYDVKM. Trimming stripped 5 bases from V and 7 bases from J, with 9 bases between. The DNA for the CDR3 is TGTGCCAGCAGTCAGGGACGACAGCCCCAGCATTTT. This gives the protein CASSQGRQPQHF.

The chain couples TRBV2 to TRBJ2-7; D is uncertain. This CDR3 has 11 residues. Trimming took off 6 bases at V and 9 bases at J, with 12 bases between the two ends. Germline loops: CDR1 SNHLY, CDR2 FYNNEI. CDR3 bases: TGTGCCAGCAGGAGCGTGACCGGGCAGTACTTC. Amino acids: CASRSVTGQYF. The full variable domain, rest sourced from reference TRBV2 and TRBJ2-7, is EPEVTQTPSHQVTQMGQEVILRCVPISNHLYFYWYRQILGQKVEFLVSFYNNEISEKSEIFDDQFSVERPDGSNFTLKIRSTKLEDSAMYFCASRSVTGQYFGPGTRLTVT.

In its sample, this clonotype was seen many times. This CDR3 is CASSGSAAAQKNIQYF. In DNA form, the CDR3 reads TGTGCCAGCAGTGGGTCAGCAGCAGCCCAAAAAAACATTCAGTACTTC. The rearrangement uses TRBV28 and TRBJ2-4, with unresolved D. The CDR3 totals 16 residues. CDR1 and CDR2 (germline): MDHEN, SYDVKM. Trimming pared 5 bases from V and 4 bases from J, leaving 18 bases between.

There are a few counts of this clonotype. The chain recombines TRBV6-1 with TRBJ1-5; D may be TRBD1 (6 bases). V dropped 5 bases and J dropped 5 bases, with 10 bases sitting between them. The CDR3 has 13 amino acids. Germline CDR1 is MNHNS and CDR2 is SASEGT. The CDR3: CASSTGKHQPQHF. As DNA, the CDR3 is TGTGCCAGCAGTACAGGGAAACATCAGCCCCAGCATTTT.

The table lists this clonotype with many counts. The gene calls are TRBV2 and TRBJ2-4; weak D call: TRBD1 (5 bases). This CDR3 has 13 amino acids. Germline V gene lookup returns CDR1 SNHLY and CDR2 FYNNEI. The CDR3 loop reads CVKGQKTKNIQYF. In DNA form, the CDR3 reads TGTGTGAAGGGGCAGAAGACCAAAAACATTCAGTACTTC.

This clonotype was picked up a small number of times. This chain connects TRBV6-1 to TRBJ2-7, with TRBD2 identical over 9 bases. The CDR3 loop spans 13 amino acids. V lost 10 bases to trimming and J lost 4 bases; unmatched junction nucleotides: 8. Germline V gene sequence: CDR1 MNHNS, CDR2 SASEGT. The CDR3 is CATKGTSLYEQYF. In DNA, the CDR3 is TGTGCCACCAAGGGGACTAGCTTGTACGAGCAGTACTTC.

In its sample, this clonotype was seen many times. The gene calls are TRBV15 and TRBJ2-2, with TRBD2 matching 12 bases. The CDR3 totals 17 residues. CDR1 is LNHNV and CDR2 is YYDKDF in the germline V gene (reference sequence). V was pared by 4 bases and J by 2 bases, with 5 bases of the junction left unmatched. CDR3 sequence: CATSKRTSGANTGELFF. In nucleotides, the CDR3 is TGTGCCACCAGCAAAAGGACTAGCGGGGCCAACACCGGGGAGCTGTTTTTT.

This chain links TRBV29-1 with TRBJ2-7; D might be TRBD1 (6 bases). This CDR3 region has 14 residues. V shed 0 bases and J shed 3 bases, with 12 bases lying between them. Germline V gene lookup returns CDR1 SQVTM and CDR2 ANQGSEA. CDR3: CSVEETGSIYEQYF. In nucleotides, the CDR3 is TGCAGCGTTGAAGAGACAGGTTCCATCTACGAGCAGTACTTC.

The chain employs TRBV6-1 and TRBJ1-4; D gene uncertain. Trimming removed 6 bases from V and 0 bases from J, with 8 bases in between. The CDR3 contains 14 residues. Germline V lookup: CDR1 MNHNS, CDR2 SASEGT. CDR3 amino acids: CASRRYPTNEKLFF. CDR3 DNA: TGTGCCAGCAGGAGGTATCCAACTAATGAAAAACTGTTTTTT.

The V and J genes are TRBV29-1 and TRBJ2-5; 13 bases fit TRBD2. Germline V gives CDR1 SQVTM, CDR2 ANQGSEA. CDR3 size: 16 residues. V gave up 1 base and J gave up 5 bases; unmatched junction bases: 7. CDR3: CSVEGGTSGESETQYF. The CDR3 bases are TGCAGCGTTGAAGGCGGGACTAGCGGGGAGAGCGAGACCCAGTACTTC.

J is TRBJ1-5 and V is TRBV6-5; unclear D gene. Per the germline V gene, CDR1 is MNHEY and CDR2 is SVGAGI. This CDR3 has 14 amino acids. The V and J ends lost 0 bases and 1 base respectively, with 4 bases between them. CDR3 amino acids: CASSYSGSNQPQHF. The CDR3 DNA is TGTGCCAGCAGTTACTCGGGCAGCAATCAGCCCCAGCATTTT.